The rows below give T cell receptor beta chains drawn from one sample of a study of shared clonotypes between healthy human individuals. Generated by immunoSEQ multiplex PCR, the TCRdb table keeps only in-frame clones and is missing some. The sample shows 1 million to 1.3 million clones, more than 75% of them seen only once. The sample consisted of memory CD4+ T cells from PBMCs. The receptors here all came from a man between 18 and 35 years old in good health. Some clones in this sample may be carry-over from other donors' samples. Both conserved end residues are part of each CDR3. Each record gives: D gene, CDR3 length, J gene, clone size, V gene, CDR3 DNA, CDR3 protein. The D gene is left open where the match is weak. Size tells how often a clone was seen (once, few, many) or the class of an expanded clone, and some rows leave it out.

>TRBD1|15|TRBJ1-4|NA|TRBV2
TGTGCCAGCAGTGGACAGGGAAGCTGGGACGAAAAACTGTTTTTT
CASSGQGSWDEKLFF
>NA|14|TRBJ2-5|NA|TRBV11-2
TGTGCCAGCAGCTTAGACGGTGCCCAAGAGACCCAGTACTTC
CASSLDGAQETQYF
>NA|14|TRBJ1-5|NA|TRBV28
TGTGCCAGCAGTGACAGACTTAGCAATCAGCCCCAGCATTTT
CASSDRLSNQPQHF
>NA|16|TRBJ2-6|NA|TRBV28
TGTGCCAGCAGTCTCATTTTTCGCTCTGGGGCCAACGTCCTGACTTTC
CASSLIFRSGANVLTF
>NA|11|TRBJ1-1|NA|TRBV20-1
TGCAGTGCCTCACCTAAAGCAGGGGTTTTCTTT
CSASPKAGVFF
>TRBD2|17|TRBJ2-1|NA|TRBV5-1
TGCGCCAGCAGCTTGGACCCGACTAGCGGGGCATACAATGAGCAGTTCTTC
CASSLDPTSGAYNEQFF
>NA|14|TRBJ2-7|NA|TRBV7-9
TGTGCCAGCAGCTTAGACGCAGGGGGGTACGAGCAGTACTTC
CASSLDAGGYEQYF
>NA|15|TRBJ1-5|NA|TRBV2
TGTGCCAGCAGCGACGACCAGGGGTTGAATCAGCCCCAGCATTTT
CASSDDQGLNQPQHF
>NA|15|TRBJ1-5|NA|TRBV5-8
TGTGCCAGCAGCCAGGGACGGTATAGCAATCAGCCCCAGCATTTT
CASSQGRYSNQPQHF
>NA|12|TRBJ2-7|once|TRBV13
TGTGCCAGCAGTAGGATCCTCTACGAGCAGTACTTC
CASSRILYEQYF
>TRBD1|14|TRBJ1-5|NA|TRBV2
TGTGCCAGCAGGGGAGGGACAGGGAATCAGCCCCAGCATTTT
CASRGGTGNQPQHF
>NA|13|TRBJ2-1|NA|TRBV28
TGTGCCAGCCCTCGTGGGACGCCGAATGAGCAGTTCTTC
CASPRGTPNEQFF
>NA|16|TRBJ1-3|NA|TRBV4-2
TGTGCCAGCAGCCTTAAGAGGGATCGGTCTGGAAACACCATATATTTT
CASSLKRDRSGNTIYF
>NA|11|TRBJ1-1|NA|TRBV30
TGTGCCTGGAGTAAATATGTTGAAGCTTTCTTT
CAWSKYVEAFF
>NA|12|TRBJ1-1|NA|TRBV29-1
TGCAGCGTTGAAGGACTCCTTGAGGGCCAAACCTTT
CSVEGLLEGQTF
>NA|12|TRBJ2-7|NA|TRBV7-8
TGTGCCAGCAGCTTTGGCTCCTACGAGCAGTACTTC
CASSFGSYEQYF
>NA|13|TRBJ1-2|NA|TRBV5-1
TGCGCCAGCAGCTTGGGGACCTATTATGGCTACACCTTC
CASSLGTYYGYTF
>NA|12|TRBJ1-5|NA|TRBV7-9
TGTGCCAGCAGCTTAGCCGACGGGCCCCAGCATTTT
CASSLADGPQHF